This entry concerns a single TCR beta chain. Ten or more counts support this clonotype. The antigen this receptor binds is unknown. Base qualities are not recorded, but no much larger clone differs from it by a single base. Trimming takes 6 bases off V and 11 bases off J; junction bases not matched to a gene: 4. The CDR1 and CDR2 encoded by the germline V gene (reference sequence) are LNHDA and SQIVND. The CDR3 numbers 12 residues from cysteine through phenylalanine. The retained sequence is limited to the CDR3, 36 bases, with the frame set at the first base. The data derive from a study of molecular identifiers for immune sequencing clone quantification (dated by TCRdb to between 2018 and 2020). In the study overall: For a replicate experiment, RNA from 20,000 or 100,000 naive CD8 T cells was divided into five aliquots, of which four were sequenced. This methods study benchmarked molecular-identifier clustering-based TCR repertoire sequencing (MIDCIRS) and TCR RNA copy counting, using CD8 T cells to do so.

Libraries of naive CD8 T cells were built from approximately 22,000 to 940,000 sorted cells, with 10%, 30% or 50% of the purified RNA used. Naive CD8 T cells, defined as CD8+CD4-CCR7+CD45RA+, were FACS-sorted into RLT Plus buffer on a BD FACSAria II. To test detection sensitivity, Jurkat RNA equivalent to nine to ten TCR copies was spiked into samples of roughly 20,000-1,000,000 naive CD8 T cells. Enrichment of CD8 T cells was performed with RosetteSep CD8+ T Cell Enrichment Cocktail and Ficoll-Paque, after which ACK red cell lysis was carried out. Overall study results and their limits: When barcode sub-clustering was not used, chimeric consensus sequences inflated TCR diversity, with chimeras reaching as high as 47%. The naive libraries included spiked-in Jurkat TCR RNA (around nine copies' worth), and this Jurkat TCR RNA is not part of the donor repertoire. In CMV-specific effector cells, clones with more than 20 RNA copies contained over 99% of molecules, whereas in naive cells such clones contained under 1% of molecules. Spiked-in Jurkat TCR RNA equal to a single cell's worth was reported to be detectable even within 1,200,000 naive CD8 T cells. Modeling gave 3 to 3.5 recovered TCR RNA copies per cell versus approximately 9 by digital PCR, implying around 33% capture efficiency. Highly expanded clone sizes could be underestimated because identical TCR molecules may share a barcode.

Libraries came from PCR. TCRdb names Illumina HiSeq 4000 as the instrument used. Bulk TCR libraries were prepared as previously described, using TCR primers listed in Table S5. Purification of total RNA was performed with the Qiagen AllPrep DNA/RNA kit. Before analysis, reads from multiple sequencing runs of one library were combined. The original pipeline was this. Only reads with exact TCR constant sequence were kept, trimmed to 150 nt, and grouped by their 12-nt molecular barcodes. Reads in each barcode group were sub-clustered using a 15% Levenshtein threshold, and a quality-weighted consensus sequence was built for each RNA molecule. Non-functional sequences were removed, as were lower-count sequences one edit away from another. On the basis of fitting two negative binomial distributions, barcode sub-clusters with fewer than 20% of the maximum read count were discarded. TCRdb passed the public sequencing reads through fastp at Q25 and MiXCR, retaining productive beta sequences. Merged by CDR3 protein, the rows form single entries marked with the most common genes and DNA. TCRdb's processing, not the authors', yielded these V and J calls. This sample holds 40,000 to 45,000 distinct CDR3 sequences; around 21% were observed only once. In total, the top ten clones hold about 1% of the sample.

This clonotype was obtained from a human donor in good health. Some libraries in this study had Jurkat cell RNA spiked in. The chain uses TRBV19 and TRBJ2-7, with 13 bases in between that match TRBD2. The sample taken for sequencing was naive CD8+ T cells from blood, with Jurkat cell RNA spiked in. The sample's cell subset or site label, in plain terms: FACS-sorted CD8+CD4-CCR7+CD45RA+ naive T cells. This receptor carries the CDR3 CASRGLAGVEYF. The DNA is TGTGCCAGTAGAGGACTAGCGGGAGTTGAGTACTTC.